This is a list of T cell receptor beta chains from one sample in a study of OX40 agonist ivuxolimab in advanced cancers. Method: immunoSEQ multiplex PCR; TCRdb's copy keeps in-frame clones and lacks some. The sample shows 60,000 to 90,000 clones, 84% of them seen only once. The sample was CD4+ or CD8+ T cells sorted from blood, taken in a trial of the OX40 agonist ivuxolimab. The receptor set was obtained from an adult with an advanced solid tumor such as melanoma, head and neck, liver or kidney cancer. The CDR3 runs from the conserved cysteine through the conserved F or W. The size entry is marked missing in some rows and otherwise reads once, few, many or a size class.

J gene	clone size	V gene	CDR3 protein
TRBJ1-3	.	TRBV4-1	CASSQEREGGNTIYF
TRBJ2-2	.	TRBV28	CASHGGVFFTGELFF
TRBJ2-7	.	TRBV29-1	CSAKDSSLEQYF
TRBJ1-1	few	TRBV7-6	CASSVQGNTEAFF
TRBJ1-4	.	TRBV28	CASSLTRDNIKLFF
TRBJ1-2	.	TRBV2	CASRSSVDGYTF
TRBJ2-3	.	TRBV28	CASAGGDRTDTQYF
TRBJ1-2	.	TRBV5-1	CASSRTSNYGYTF
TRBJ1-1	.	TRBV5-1	CASSLAMEGTEAFF
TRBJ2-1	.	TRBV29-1	CSASGGSDEQFF
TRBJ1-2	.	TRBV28	CASRVPGSYGYTF
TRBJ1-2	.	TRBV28	CAARDANYGYTF
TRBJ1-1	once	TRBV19	CASSWQGGQNTEAFF
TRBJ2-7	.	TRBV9	CASSAPWPPYEQYF
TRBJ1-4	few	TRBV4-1	CASSQGELWTGDEKLFF
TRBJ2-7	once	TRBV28	CASRPGAFSYEQYF
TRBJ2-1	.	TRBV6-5	CASSPIGSSYNEQFF
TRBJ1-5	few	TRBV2	CASSDGQGRQPQHF
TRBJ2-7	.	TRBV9	CASSSSRTAEQYF
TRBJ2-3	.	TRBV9	CASSVGGRVTDTQYF
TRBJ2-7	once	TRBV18	CASSLTGSQLEQYF
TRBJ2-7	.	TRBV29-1	CSVETGAGYEQYF
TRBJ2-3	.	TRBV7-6	CASSLASTDTQYF
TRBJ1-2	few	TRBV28	CASRDYVGYTF
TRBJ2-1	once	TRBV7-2	CASTSTRGANEQFF
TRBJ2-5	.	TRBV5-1	CASSLGGQGVRETQYF
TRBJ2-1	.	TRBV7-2	CASSSGLLWFF
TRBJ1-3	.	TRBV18	CASSPNHQSGNTIYF
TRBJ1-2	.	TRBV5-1	CASRRQEDGYTF
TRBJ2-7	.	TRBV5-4	CASSFDSSEQYF
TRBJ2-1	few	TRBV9	CASSPRLAVSSYNEQFF
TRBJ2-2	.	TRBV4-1	CASSQDQRQGAAGELFF
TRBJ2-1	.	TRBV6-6	CASRGPTIGEQFF